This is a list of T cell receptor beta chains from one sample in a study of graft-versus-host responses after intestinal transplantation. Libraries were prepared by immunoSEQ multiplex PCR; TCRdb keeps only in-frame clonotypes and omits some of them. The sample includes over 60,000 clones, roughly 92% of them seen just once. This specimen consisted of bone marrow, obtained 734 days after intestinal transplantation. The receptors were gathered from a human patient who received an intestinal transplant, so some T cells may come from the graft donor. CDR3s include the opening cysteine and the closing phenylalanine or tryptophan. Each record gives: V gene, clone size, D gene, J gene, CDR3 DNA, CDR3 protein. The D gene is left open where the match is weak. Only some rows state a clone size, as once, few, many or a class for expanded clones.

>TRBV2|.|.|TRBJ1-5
TGTGCCAGCAGTCAACAGGAAACCAGTCAGCCCCAGCATTTT
CASSQQETSQPQHF
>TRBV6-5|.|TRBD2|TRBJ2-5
TGTGCCAGCAGTCAGGAATCGGGGGGGGCGGTGACCCAGTACTTC
CASSQESGGAVTQYF
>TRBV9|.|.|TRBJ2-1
TGTGCCAGCAGCGTTAGCGCCGAGAGGGGCAATGAGCAGTTCTTC
CASSVSAERGNEQFF
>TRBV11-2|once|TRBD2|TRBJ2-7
TGTGCCAGCAGCTGGGGGGGACGGACGGGAGAGCAGTACTTC
CASSWGGRTGEQYF
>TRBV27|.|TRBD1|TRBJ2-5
TGTGCCAGCGACAGGGCGAGGGGTGAGACCCAGTACTTC
CASDRARGETQYF
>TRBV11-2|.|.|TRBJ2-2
TGTGCCAGCAGCTCCCCGCCACGGGACATCGCGAACACCGGGGAGCTGTTTTTT
CASSSPPRDIANTGELFF
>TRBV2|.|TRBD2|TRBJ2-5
TGTGCCAGCGGGAAGGCAAGCGGGGGGTACCAAGAGACCCAGTACTTC
CASGKASGGYQETQYF
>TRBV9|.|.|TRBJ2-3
TGTGCCAGCAGCGTAGAGGCAGGGTCACTCACAGATACGCAGTATTTT
CASSVEAGSLTDTQYF
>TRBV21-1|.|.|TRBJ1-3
TGTGCCAGCAGCAATAAAGACAGGGGGCCCCTTATTTCTGGAAACACCATATATTTT
CASSNKDRGPLISGNTIYF
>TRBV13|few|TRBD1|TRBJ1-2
TGTGCCAGCAGCTCCAGGGGGGAGGATGGCTACACCTTC
CASSSRGEDGYTF
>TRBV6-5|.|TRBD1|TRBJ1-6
TGTGCCAGCAGACCGGGGGACAGGGCTAATTCACCCCTCCACTTT
CASRPGDRANSPLHF
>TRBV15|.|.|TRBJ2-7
TGTGCCACCAGCAGAGGCGACTTTTACGAGCAGTACTTC
CATSRGDFYEQYF
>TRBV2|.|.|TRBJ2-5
TGTGCCAGCAGTGGACAGGAGGGAGAGACCCAGTACTTC
CASSGQEGETQYF
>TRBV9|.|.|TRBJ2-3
TGTGCCAGCAGCTCAGGTGTCGGGTACACAGATACGCAGTATTTT
CASSSGVGYTDTQYF
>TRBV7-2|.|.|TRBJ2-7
TGTGCCAGCAGCCTTGTGGGGGAAGGGGAGCAGTACTTC
CASSLVGEGEQYF
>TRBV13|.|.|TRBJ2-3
TGTGCCAGCAGCTTTCCGGGGGGCCCCGGGACAGATACGCAGTATTTT
CASSFPGGPGTDTQYF
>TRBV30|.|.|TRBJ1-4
TGTGCCTGGAGCCCGGTTAATGAAAAACTGTTTTTT
CAWSPVNEKLFF
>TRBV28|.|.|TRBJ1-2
TGTGCCAGCAGTTTTATTTATGGGAGGCGCGAATCCGACGGCTACACCTTC
CASSFIYGRRESDGYTF
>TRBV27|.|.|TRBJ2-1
TGTGCCAGCAGTTTCTCAAGCTCCTACAATGAGCAGTTCTTC
CASSFSSSYNEQFF
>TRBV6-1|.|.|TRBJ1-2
TGTGCCAGCAGTGAAGCCGCAGGGTCTGGCTACACCTTC
CASSEAAGSGYTF
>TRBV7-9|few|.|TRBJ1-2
TGTGCCAGCACGCAAGTCGACTATGGCTACACCTTC
CASTQVDYGYTF
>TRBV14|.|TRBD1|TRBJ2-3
TGTGCCAGCAGCCACTGGACAGGGGGAACAGATACGCAGTATTTT
CASSHWTGGTDTQYF
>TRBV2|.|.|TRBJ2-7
TGTGCCAGCGGCCTCTACGAGCAGTACTTC
CASGLYEQYF
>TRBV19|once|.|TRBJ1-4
TGTGCCAGTAGTTTCTCGCTGGCCCAAAATGAAAAACTGTTTTTT
CASSFSLAQNEKLFF
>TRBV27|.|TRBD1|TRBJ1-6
TGTGCCAGCATTGTGGGACAGAGACTATATAATTCACCCCTCCACTTT
CASIVGQRLYNSPLHF
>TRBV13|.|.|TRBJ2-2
TGTGCCAGCAGCTTAGTCCCCGGGGAGCTGTTTTTT
CASSLVPGELFF
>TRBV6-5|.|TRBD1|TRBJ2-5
TGTGCCGTCCGCCGAACAGGGGAAGAGACCCAGTACTTC
CAVRRTGEETQYF
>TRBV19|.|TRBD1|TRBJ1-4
TGTGCCAGTACCCAGCGGCGGGACAGCCGGAATGAAAAACTGTTTTTT
CASTQRRDSRNEKLFF
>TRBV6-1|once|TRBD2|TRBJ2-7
TGTGCCGGCTCCCCTAGCGGCTACGAGCAGTACTTC
CAGSPSGYEQYF
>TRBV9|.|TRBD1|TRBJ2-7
TGTGCCAGCAGCGTAGGATGGACAGGGGACTACGAGCAGTACTTC
CASSVGWTGDYEQYF
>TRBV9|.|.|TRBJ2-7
TGTGCCAGCAGTATGTCTTATGGCTCCTACGAGCAGTACTTC
CASSMSYGSYEQYF
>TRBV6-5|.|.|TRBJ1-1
TGTGCCAGCAGTGTAACACCACTCACTGAAGCTTTCTTT
CASSVTPLTEAFF
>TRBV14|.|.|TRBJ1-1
TGTGCCAGCAGCCAAGATGGGGGGACTGAAGCTTTCTTT
CASSQDGGTEAFF
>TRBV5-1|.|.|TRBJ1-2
TGCGCCAGCAGCTTGGGTGGAAGTGACTACACCTTC
CASSLGGSDYTF
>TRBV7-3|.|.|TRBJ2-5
TGTGCCAGCAGCAGGGGTAGTAAGGAGACCCAGTACTTC
CASSRGSKETQYF
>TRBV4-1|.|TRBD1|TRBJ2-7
TGCGCCAGCAGCCAACTATGGACAGGGGGCTACGAGCAGTACTTC
CASSQLWTGGYEQYF
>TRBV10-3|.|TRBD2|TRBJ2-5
TGTGCCATCAGCCTTAATAGCGGGGGGCATCGGGAGACCCAGTACTTC
CAISLNSGGHRETQYF
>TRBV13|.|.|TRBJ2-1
TGTGCCAGCAGCTTAGGTGATAGCTCCTACAATGAGCAGTTCTTC
CASSLGDSSYNEQFF
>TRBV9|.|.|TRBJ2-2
TGTGCCAGCAGCGTCCAGGGGTGGGAGACCGGGGAGCTGTTTTTT
CASSVQGWETGELFF
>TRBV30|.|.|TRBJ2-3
TGTGCCTGGGTTAGCGGCCCCGCTATGTATTTT
CAWVSGPAMYF
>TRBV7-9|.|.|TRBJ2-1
TGTGCCAGCAGCTTAGAGATAGGGAGAAATGAGCAGTTCTTC
CASSLEIGRNEQFF
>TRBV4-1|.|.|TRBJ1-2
TGCGCCAGCAGCCAAGGGCCAGTCTCCCAATATGGCTACACCTTC
CASSQGPVSQYGYTF
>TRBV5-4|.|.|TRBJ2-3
TGTGCCAGCAGCTTATTTATGGATACGCAGTATTTT
CASSLFMDTQYF
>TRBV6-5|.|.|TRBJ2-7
TGTGCCAGCGGAGGGACTTCTTCCTACGAGCAGTACTTC
CASGGTSSYEQYF
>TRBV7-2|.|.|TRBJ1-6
TGTGCCAGCAGCCCAAGACAGCTCCTTGGTAATTCACCCCTCCACTTT
CASSPRQLLGNSPLHF
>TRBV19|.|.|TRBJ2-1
TGTGCCAGTAGTATTTCGCCAGGGGAGGCCAATGAGCAGTTCTTC
CASSISPGEANEQFF
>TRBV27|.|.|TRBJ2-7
TGTGTCAGCAGTACAGGGAGCTCCTACGAGCAGTACTTC
CVSSTGSSYEQYF
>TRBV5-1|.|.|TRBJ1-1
TGCGCCAGCAGCTTAGTTGCGATGAACACTGAAGCTTTCTTT
CASSLVAMNTEAFF
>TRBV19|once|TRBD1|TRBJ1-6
TGTGCCAGTAAGATGACAGGGGGCGCTGGAAATTCACCCCTCCACTTT
CASKMTGGAGNSPLHF
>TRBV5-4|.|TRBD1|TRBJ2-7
TGTGCCAGCAGCCGGGACAGGGTGGGCGAGCAGTACTTC
CASSRDRVGEQYF
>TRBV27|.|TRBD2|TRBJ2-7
TGTGCCAGCCGATCCATGGGACTAGCGGGAGGAGAGCAGTACTTC
CASRSMGLAGGEQYF
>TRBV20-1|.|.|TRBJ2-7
TGCAGTGCTGCGCCCTACGAGCAGTACTTC
CSAAPYEQYF